A single sample is the source of the 15 T cell receptor beta chains below, sequenced in a study of cytomegalovirus exposure and HLA in healthy donors. PCR was performed using 60 Vbeta and 13 Jbeta primers. Assay: immunoSEQ multiplex PCR; the TCRdb copy retains only in-frame clones and omits some. The sample yields more than 90,000 clones, 78% seen once. The sample comprised PBMCs. The receptor source for this set is a woman aged 55 to 70 in good health and CMV-seronegative.

The chain combines TRBV4-3 with TRBJ2-2; D possibly corresponds to TRBD2 (5 bases). This CDR3 has 17 amino acids. CDR1 and CDR2 from the germline V gene are LGHNA and YSLEER. The V end was cut by 1 base, the J end by 2 bases, with 14 bases between. In DNA, the CDR3 is TGCGCCAGCAGCCAAGTACATCCAGCGGCTAACACCGGGGAGCTGTTTTTT. Its protein is CASSQVHPAANTGELFF.

This rearrangement joins TRBV7-7 to TRBJ2-1, with D possibly TRBD1 on 7 matching bases. Trimming removed 5 bases from V and 2 bases from J, with 13 bases in between. Germline CDR1 SSHAT, CDR2 FNYEAQ (reference sequence). The CDR3 contains 15 residues. CDR3 DNA sequence: TGTGCCAGCAGCCCGCAGGGGGGCCCCTACAATGAGCAGTTCTTC. Translated: CASSPQGGPYNEQFF. Complete variable domain (other parts from reference TRBV7-7 and TRBJ2-1): GAGVSQSPRYKVTKRGQDVTLRCDPISSHATLYWYQQALGQGPEFLTYFNYEAQPDKSGLPSDRFSAERPEGSISTLTIQRTEQRDSAMYRCASSPQGGPYNEQFFGPGTRLTVL.

V usage is TRBV29-1 and J usage is TRBJ2-5; TRBD1 aligns across 12 bases. This CDR3 is built from 13 residues. V gave up 7 bases and J gave up 5 bases; unmatched junction bases: 5. Germline lookup yields CDR1 SQVTM and CDR2 ANQGSEA. CDR3 sequence: CSGGQGARETQYF. CDR3 DNA sequence: TGCAGCGGGGGACAGGGGGCTAGGGAGACCCAGTACTTC.

V is TRBV7-2 and J is TRBJ1-2; TRBD1 is a possible D gene (6 bases). The V and J ends lost 5 bases and 0 bases respectively, with 13 bases between them. Germline CDR1 is SGHTA and CDR2 is FQGNSA. There are 15 residues in the CDR3. The CDR3 region has the DNA TGTGCCAGCAGCCCTATGACAGGAGCTAACTATGGCTACACCTTC. It is translated as CASSPMTGANYGYTF.

This sequence joins TRBV7-6 and TRBJ2-2, with 11 nucleotides matching TRBD1. In germline, CDR1 is SGHVS, CDR2 FNYEAQ. The CDR3 length is 15 residues. V was pared by 4 bases and J by 4 bases, with 2 bases of the junction left unmatched. In nucleotides, the CDR3 is TGTGCCAGCAGCTGGACAGGGGGCAGCACCGGGGAGCTGTTTTTT. This gives the protein CASSWTGGSTGELFF.

The sample holds a few counts of this clone. The chain links TRBV5-6 to TRBJ1-4; 8 nucleotides line up with TRBD1. The CDR3 covers 13 residues. V trimming: 7 bases; J trimming: 14 bases; junction bases outside the gene matches: 13. Germline assignment: CDR1 SGHDT and CDR2 YYEEEE. In DNA form, the CDR3 reads TGTGCCAGCGCTCCGGTGACAGGGGATCATCTGTTTTTT. It codes for CASAPVTGDHLFF.

The chain is built from TRBV7-9 and TRBJ1-2; 7 bases align to TRBD1. CDR1 is SEHNR and CDR2 is FQNEAQ in the germline V gene (reference sequence). V shed 3 bases, J shed 6 bases, and the junction held 10 bases outside the gene matches. The CDR3 extends over 15 amino acids. DNA for the CDR3: TGTGCCAGCAGCTTTGGAAGTACCGGGACAGATGGCTACACCTTC. Its translation: CASSFGSTGTDGYTF.

This sequence joins TRBV21-1 and TRBJ2-3; the DNA was not compared with TRBD2, the D call given in the table. TRBV21-1 counts as a pseudogene. The CDR3 loop spans 15 amino acids. DNA for the CDR3: TGTGCCAGCAGCTTATCCGGGGAGGACACAGATACGCAGTATTTT. It codes for CASSLSGEDTDTQYF.

The CDR3 loop reads CASSTQQGRRYGYTF. The CDR3 bases are TGTGCCAGCAGTACTCAGCAGGGCCGTAGGTATGGCTACACCTTC. V is TRBV2 and J is TRBJ1-2; a weak D match, TRBD1 (5 bases). CDR1 SNHLY and CDR2 FYNNEI come from the germline V gene. The V gene lost 5 bases and the J gene lost 5 bases, with 18 bases spanning the gap. CDR3 length equals 15 residues.

The rearrangement joins TRBV7-2 to TRBJ1-5, with D maybe TRBD1 (6 bases). V was clipped by 7 bases and J by 3 bases, with 10 bases between them. The CDR3 loop spans 13 amino acids. Per the germline V gene, CDR1 is SGHTA and CDR2 is FQGNSA. CDR3 protein: CASTGQPNQPQHF. In DNA, the CDR3 is TGTGCCAGCACCGGACAGCCCAATCAGCCCCAGCATTTT. Together with reference TRBV7-2 and TRBJ1-5, the CDR3 gives the full variable domain: GAGVSQSPSNKVTEKGKDVELRCDPISGHTALYWYRQSLGQGLEFLIYFQGNSAPDKSGLPSDRFSAERTGGSVSTLTIQRTQQEDSAVYLCASTGQPNQPQHFGDGTRLSIL.

The chain uses TRBV29-1 and TRBJ2-3, with D possibly TRBD2 on 5 matching bases. The CDR3 length is 14 residues. From germline, CDR1 is SQVTM and CDR2 ANQGSEA. Trimming stripped 6 bases from V and 2 bases from J, with 15 bases between. The chain's CDR3 is CSVLPTGNTDTQYF. DNA of the CDR3: TGCAGCGTACTGCCCACGGGGAACACAGATACGCAGTATTTT.

The chain combines TRBV5-1 with TRBJ1-2; D remains ambiguous. Trimming pared 0 bases from V and 4 bases from J, leaving 4 bases between. From germline, CDR1 is SGHRS and CDR2 YFSETQ. The CDR3 is 12 amino acids. CDR3 bases: TGCGCCAGCAGCTTGGGGAGCTATGGCTACACCTTC. Translation: CASSLGSYGYTF.

The CDR3 here is CASSSALTYEQYF. Written as DNA, the CDR3 is TGTGCCAGCAGCTCCGCACTTACCTACGAGCAGTACTTC. The chain uses TRBV7-2 and TRBJ2-7; D not certain. Trimming took off 4 bases at V and 2 bases at J, with 9 bases between the two ends. This CDR3 spans 13 amino acids. Germline values: CDR1 SGHTA, CDR2 FQGNSA.

The chain combines TRBV2 with TRBJ2-7; D unresolved. Germline V gene data show CDR1 as SNHLY and CDR2 as FYNNEI. The V end was cut by 0 bases, the J end by 7 bases, with 7 bases between. This CDR3 region has 12 residues. The CDR3 sequence: CASSEAKEEQYF. The CDR3 coding sequence is TGTGCCAGCAGTGAAGCGAAGGAGGAGCAGTACTTC.

This clone was observed a few times. This chain joins TRBV6-4 and TRBJ1-1; 8 bases line up with TRBD1. CDR1 is MRHNA, CDR2 SNTAGT, per germline. The CDR3 has 16 residues. J gave up 1 base and V 10 bases, and 14 bases lay outside the gene matches. In DNA form, the CDR3 reads TGTGCCATCTCCAAAGGACAGGGAAAGGGGAACACTGAAGCTTTCTTT. Protein sequence: CAISKGQGKGNTEAFF.